This TCR beta chain was sequenced in a study of human T cells and chemical hapten exposure. Study-wide background: DPC at 0.01% went onto the upper back in patch tests, read at 6 days. A mostly female patient group had alopecia areata, totalis or universalis.

With regard to this clonotype: Its antigen is unknown.

Study outcomes and limitations: TCRs exceeding a frequency of 1 in 1000 stayed unchanged under DPC sensitization.

TCRdb fed the RACE reads into MiXCR, producing one record per CDR3 protein. The sample lists roughly 40,000 distinct CDR3 sequences, approximately 12% occurring once. The CDR3 sequence is 14 residues long. V lost 8 bases and J lost 4; bases outside the gene matches: 9. CDR1 is MNHEY, CDR2 SMNVEV, per germline (reference sequence). Time point described: patch test 3, about 24 weeks after DPC sensitization. Regarding treatment: therapeutic diphenylcyclopropenone sensitization with weekly scalp DPC. Total RNA was extracted from unfractionated whole blood. The chain carries TRBV27 and TRBJ1-2; 8 bases align to TRBD1. This sequence originates from a woman aged 40 to 50 with alopecia areata. Some clones in this sample may be carry-over from other donors' samples. The sequenced sample was whole blood, obtained in connection with sensitization to the hapten diphenylcyclopropenone (DPC). The CDR3: CASSQLQGAYGYTF. CDR3 sequence (DNA): TGTGCCAGCTCTCAACTCCAGGGGGCCTATGGCTACACCTTC.